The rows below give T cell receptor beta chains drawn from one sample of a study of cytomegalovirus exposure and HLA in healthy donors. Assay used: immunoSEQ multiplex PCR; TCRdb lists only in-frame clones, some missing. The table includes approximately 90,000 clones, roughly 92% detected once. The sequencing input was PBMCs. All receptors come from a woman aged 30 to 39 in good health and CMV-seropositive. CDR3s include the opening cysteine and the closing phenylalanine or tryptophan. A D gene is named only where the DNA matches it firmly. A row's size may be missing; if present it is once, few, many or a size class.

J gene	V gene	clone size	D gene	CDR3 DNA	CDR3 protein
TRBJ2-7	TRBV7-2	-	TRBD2	TGTGCCAGCAGCTTAGGTCTAGCGGATGACGAGCAGTACTTC	CASSLGLADDEQYF
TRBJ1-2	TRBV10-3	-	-	TGTGCCATCACCCGATTAGGAGACGAGGATGGCTACACCTTC	CAITRLGDEDGYTF
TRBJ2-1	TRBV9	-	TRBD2	TGTGCCAGCAGCGAGAGCGGGAGCTCCTACAATGAGCAGTTCTTC	CASSESGSSYNEQFF
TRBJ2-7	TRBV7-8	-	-	TGTGCCAGCAGCAAACGGGCCTGGACAGAAACTACCTACGAGCAGTACTTC	CASSKRAWTETTYEQYF
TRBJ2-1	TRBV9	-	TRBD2	TGTGCCAGCAGCGTGGGAGGGCGGTACAATGAGCAGTTCTTC	CASSVGGRYNEQFF
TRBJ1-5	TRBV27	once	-	TGTGCCAGCAGTTCCTTGACGGGGTCGGGCTATGAGCAGCCCCAGCATTTT	CASSSLTGSGYEQPQHF
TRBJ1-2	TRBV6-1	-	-	TGTGCCAGCAATACTGGAGGGCGGAGTAACTATGGCTACACCTTC	CASNTGGRSNYGYTF
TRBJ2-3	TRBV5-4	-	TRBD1	TGTGCCAGCAGCGCCGGTTCGACAGGGGGCACAGATACGCAGTATTTT	CASSAGSTGGTDTQYF
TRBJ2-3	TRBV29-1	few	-	TGCAGCGTCCTGACTAGAGGTGGAGATACGCAGTATTTT	CSVLTRGGDTQYF
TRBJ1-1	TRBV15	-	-	TGTGCCACCAGCAGAGACTCCCTACAGGGTACCACTGAAGCTTTCTTT	CATSRDSLQGTTEAFF
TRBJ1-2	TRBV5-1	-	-	TGCGCCAGCAGCTCTCCCTCGGCAGGGGAAAAGGGCTACACCTTC	CASSSPSAGEKGYTF
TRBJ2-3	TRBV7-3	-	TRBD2	TGTGCCAGCAGCTCGACTAGCGGGAGGGCGTCTAGCACAGATACGCAGTATTTT	CASSSTSGRASSTDTQYF
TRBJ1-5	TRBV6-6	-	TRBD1	TGTGCCAGCAGGGACAGGGGACCAAATCAGCCCCAGCATTTT	CASRDRGPNQPQHF
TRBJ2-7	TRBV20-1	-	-	TGCAGTGCTAGACGTCAGGGAGAGCAGTACTTC	CSARRQGEQYF
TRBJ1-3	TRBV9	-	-	TGTGCCAGCAGCGCCGGCCCAGGGGCCTCTGGAAACACCATATATTTT	CASSAGPGASGNTIYF
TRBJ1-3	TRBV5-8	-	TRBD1	TGTGCCAGCGGGGGACAGGTTGACTCTGGAAACACCATATATTTT	CASGGQVDSGNTIYF
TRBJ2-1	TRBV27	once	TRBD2	TGTGCCAGCAGTACAGGGACTAGCGGGAGATCCTACAATGAGCAGTTCTTC	CASSTGTSGRSYNEQFF
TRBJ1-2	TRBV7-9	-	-	TGTGCCAGCAGCTTAGAGGTACAGGGTGGTGGCTACACCTTC	CASSLEVQGGGYTF
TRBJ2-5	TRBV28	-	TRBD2	TGTGCCAGCAGTGCCCGGGAGGGCCAAGAGACCCAGTACTTC	CASSAREGQETQYF
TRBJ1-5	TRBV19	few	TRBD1	TGTGCCAGTAGTATCGGGGACAGATATCAGCCCCAGCATTTT	CASSIGDRYQPQHF
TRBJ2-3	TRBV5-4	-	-	TGTGCCAGCAGCTTGGCCAGTACAGATACGCAGTATTTT	CASSLASTDTQYF
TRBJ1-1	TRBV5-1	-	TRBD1	TGCGCCAGCAGCCGGACGGGACAGCCGAACACTGAAGCTTTCTTT	CASSRTGQPNTEAFF
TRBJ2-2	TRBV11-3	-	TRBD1	TGTGCCAGCAGCTTCGGACAGGGTTACAGCGGGGAGCTGTTTTTT	CASSFGQGYSGELFF
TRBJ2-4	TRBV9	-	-	TGTGCCAGCAGCACCAGAACGGGGGACGGCGCCTTAGCCAAAAACATTCAGTACTTC	CASSTRTGDGALAKNIQYF
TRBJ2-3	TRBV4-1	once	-	TGCGCCAGCAGCCGTAGCGGAGTAGGGGCAGATACGCAGTATTTT	CASSRSGVGADTQYF
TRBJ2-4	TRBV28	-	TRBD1	TGTGCCAGCAGTTTAATGGGACAGGGGAACGAAAACATTCAGTACTTC	CASSLMGQGNENIQYF
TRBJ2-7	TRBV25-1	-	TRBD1	TGTGCCAGCAGTGAAGCTGGGACAGCCTCCTACGAGCAGTACTTC	CASSEAGTASYEQYF
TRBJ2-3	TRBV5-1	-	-	TGCGCCAGCAGCCCGGAAGTCAGGAAAGTGAATACGCAGTATTTT	CASSPEVRKVNTQYF
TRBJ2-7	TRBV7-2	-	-	TGTGCCAGCAGCTTAAGAGGGGGTCCAGCCCCGAACTCCTACGAGCAGTACTTC	CASSLRGGPAPNSYEQYF
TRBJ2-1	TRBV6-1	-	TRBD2	TGTGCCAGCAGTTCAGCGGGAACCATCGATGAGCAGTTCTTC	CASSSAGTIDEQFF
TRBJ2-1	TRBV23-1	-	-	TGCGCCAGCACCCAAAGCCGATCCTACAATGAGCAGTTCTTC	CASTQSRSYNEQFF
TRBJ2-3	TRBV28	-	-	TGTGCCAGCAGCCCGGTAGTGGATACGCAGTATTTT	CASSPVVDTQYF
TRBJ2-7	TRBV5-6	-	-	TGTGCCAGCAGCTTGGACGGGAGCTCCTACGAGCAGTACTTC	CASSLDGSSYEQYF
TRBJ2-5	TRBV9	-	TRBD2	TGTGCCAGCAGCGTGGGACTAGCGGACCAAGAGACCCAGTACTTC	CASSVGLADQETQYF
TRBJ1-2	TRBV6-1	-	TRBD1	TGTGCCAGCAGTGATAACTTCGGGACAGCTGGCTATGGCTACACCTTC	CASSDNFGTAGYGYTF
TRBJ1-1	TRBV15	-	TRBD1	TGTGCCACCAGCGGTGGGACAGCCAGTATCGTTGAAGCTTTCTTT	CATSGGTASIVEAFF
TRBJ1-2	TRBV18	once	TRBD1	TGTGCCAGCTCACCAACCCGGACAGGGGTGCTGGGCTACACCTTC	CASSPTRTGVLGYTF
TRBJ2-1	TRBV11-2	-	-	TGTGCCAGCAGCTTAGCGGGAGTACGCAATGAGCAGTTCTTC	CASSLAGVRNEQFF
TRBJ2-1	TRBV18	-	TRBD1	TGTGCCAGCTCACGCCAGGCTACCGGGACAGACTACAATGAGCAGTTCTTC	CASSRQATGTDYNEQFF
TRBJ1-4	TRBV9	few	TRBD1	TGTGCCAGCAGCCCGCAAACAGGGACAGGGGGAGAAAAACTGTTTTTT	CASSPQTGTGGEKLFF
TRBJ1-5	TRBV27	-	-	TGTGCCAGCCGGGACAAAAATCAGCCCCAGCATTTT	CASRDKNQPQHF
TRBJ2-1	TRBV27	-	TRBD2	TGTGCCAGCATTTCACTGACTAGCGGGGCTAATGAGCAGTTCTTC	CASISLTSGANEQFF
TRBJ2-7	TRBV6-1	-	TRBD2	TGTGCCAGCAGTGATACTAGCGGGAGAGTGGTCGACGAGCAGTACTTC	CASSDTSGRVVDEQYF
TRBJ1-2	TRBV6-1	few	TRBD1	TGTGCCAGCAGTGACCCCCTGACAGGGGGCGATGGCTACACCTTC	CASSDPLTGGDGYTF
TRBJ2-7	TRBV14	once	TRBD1	TGTGCCAGCGCAGGGGGTTCGTACGAGCAGTACTTC	CASAGGSYEQYF
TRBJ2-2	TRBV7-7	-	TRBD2	TGTGCCAGCAGCCCGGGGAGGGGCCCACCGACCGGGGAGCTGTTTTTT	CASSPGRGPPTGELFF
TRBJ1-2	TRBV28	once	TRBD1	TGTGCCAGCAGTCCACCGGGACAGAACTATGGCTACACCTTC	CASSPPGQNYGYTF
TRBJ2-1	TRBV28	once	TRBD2	TGTGCCAGCAGTTTTGGCGGGAGTCGGGAGCAGTTCTTC	CASSFGGSREQFF
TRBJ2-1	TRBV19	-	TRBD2	TGTGCCAGTAGTTCCCACCTAGCGGGAGCCCCCTACAATGAGCAGTTCTTC	CASSSHLAGAPYNEQFF